This TCR beta chain was found in a study of cytomegalovirus exposure and HLA in healthy donors. General study points: Apart from CMV serostatus, no immune exposure information was available. Presence/absence analyses treated sequencing depth as roughly uniform across donors.

Germline V gene data show CDR1 as SEHNR and CDR2 as FQNEAQ (reference sequence). Trimming removed 1 base from V and 4 bases from J; junction bases left unmatched: 13. This CDR3 comprises 19 residues. Remarks on this clone: The antigen is unknown.

The primer mix had 60 Vbeta and 13 Jbeta primers. TCRdb's table, derived via immunoSEQ multiplex PCR, lists solely in-frame clones and lacks some. The top ten clones hold over 3% of a sample with around 90,000 clones, roughly four fifths of them seen once. Sequencing used PBMCs. This chain uses TRBV7-9 with TRBJ2-5; 12 nucleotides match TRBD2. The TCR was taken from a man aged 50-59 years in good health and CMV-seronegative. DNA for the CDR3: TGTGCCAGCAGCTTAGTAGGAGCGACTAGCGGGAGTCTGGGAGAGACCCAGTACTTC. Residues: CASSLVGATSGSLGETQYF. Full variable domain (outside the CDR3, taken from reference TRBV7-9 and TRBJ2-5): DTGVSQNPRHKITKRGQNVTFRCDPISEHNRLYWYRQTLGQGPEFLTYFQNEAQLEKSRLLSDRFSAERPKGSFSTLEIQRTEQGDSAMYLCASSLVGATSGSLGETQYFGPGTRLLVL.